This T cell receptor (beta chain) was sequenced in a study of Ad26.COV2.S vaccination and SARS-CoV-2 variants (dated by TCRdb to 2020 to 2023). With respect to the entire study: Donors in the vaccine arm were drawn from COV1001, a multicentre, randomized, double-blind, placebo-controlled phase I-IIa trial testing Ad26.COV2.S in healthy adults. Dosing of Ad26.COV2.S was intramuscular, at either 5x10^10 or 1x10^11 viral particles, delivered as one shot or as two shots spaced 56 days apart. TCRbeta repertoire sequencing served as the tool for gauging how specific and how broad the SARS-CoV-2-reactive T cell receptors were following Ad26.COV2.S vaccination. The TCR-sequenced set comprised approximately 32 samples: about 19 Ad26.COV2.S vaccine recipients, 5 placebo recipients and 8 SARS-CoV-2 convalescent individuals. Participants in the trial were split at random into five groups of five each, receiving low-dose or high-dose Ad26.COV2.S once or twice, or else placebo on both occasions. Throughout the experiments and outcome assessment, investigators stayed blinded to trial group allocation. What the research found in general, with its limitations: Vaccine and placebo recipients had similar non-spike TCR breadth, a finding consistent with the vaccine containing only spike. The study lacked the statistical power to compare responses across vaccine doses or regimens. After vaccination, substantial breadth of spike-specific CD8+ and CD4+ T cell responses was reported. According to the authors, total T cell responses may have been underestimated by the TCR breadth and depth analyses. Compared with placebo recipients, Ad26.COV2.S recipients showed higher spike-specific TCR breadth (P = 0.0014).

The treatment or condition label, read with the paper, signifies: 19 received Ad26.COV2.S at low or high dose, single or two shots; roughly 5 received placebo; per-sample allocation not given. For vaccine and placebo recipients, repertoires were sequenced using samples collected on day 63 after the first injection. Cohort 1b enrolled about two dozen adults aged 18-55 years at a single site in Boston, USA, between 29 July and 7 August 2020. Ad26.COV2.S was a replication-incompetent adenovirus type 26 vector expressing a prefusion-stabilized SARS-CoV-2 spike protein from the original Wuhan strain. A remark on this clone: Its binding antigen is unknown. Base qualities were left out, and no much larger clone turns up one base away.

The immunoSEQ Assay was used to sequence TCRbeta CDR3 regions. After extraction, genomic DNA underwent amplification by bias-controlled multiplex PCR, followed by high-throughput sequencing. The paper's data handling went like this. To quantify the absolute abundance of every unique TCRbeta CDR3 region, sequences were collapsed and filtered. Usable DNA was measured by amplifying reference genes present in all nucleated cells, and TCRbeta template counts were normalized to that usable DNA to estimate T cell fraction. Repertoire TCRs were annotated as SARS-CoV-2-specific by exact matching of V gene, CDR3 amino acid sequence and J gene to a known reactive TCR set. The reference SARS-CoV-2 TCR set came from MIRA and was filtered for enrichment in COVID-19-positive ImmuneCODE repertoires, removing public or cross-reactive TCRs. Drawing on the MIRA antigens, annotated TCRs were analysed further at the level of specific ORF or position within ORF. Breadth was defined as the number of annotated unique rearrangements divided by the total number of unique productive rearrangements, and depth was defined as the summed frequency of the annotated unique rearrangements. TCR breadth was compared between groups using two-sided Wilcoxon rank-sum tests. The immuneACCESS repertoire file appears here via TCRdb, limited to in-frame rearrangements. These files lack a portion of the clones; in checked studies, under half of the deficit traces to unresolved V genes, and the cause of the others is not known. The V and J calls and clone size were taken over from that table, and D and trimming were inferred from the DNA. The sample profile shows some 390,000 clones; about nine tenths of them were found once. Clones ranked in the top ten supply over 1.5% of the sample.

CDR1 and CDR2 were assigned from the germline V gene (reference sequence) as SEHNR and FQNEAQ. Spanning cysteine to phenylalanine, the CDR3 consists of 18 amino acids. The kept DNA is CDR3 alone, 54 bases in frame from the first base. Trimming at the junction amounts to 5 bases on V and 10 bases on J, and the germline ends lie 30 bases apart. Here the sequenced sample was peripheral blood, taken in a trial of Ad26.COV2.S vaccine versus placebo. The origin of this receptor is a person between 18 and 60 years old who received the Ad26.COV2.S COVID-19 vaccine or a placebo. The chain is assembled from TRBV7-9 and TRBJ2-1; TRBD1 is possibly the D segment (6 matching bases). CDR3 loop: CASSPARGYTGLLREQFF. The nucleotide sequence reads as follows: TGTGCCAGCAGCCCCGCGAGGGGATACACAGGGCTACTTCGGGAGCAGTTCTTC.